This section outlines one T cell receptor (beta chain) sequence together with its context. This sample is drawn from a study of blood T cells in healthy people across ages. Through a sample-barcoded 5' primer and a J-beta primer mix, a second PCR was run for about 7 to 12 cycles. TCRdb re-called the 5' RACE reads with MiXCR, one entry per CDR3 protein. The table records approximately 1,000,000 distinct CDR3 sequences, around 43% of them present only once. CDR3 length: 14 residues. The V end was cut by 2 bases, the J end by 6 bases, with 14 bases between. The receptor comes from a woman aged 55-69 years in good health. The V gene is TRBV12-3 or TRBV12-4, the J gene TRBJ2-7; D perhaps matches TRBD2 (6 bases). Sequenced sample: blood. As DNA, the CDR3 is TGTGCCAGCAGTTTACAACTAGCTTCTTTCGAGCAGTACTTC. It is translated as CASSLQLASFEQYF.